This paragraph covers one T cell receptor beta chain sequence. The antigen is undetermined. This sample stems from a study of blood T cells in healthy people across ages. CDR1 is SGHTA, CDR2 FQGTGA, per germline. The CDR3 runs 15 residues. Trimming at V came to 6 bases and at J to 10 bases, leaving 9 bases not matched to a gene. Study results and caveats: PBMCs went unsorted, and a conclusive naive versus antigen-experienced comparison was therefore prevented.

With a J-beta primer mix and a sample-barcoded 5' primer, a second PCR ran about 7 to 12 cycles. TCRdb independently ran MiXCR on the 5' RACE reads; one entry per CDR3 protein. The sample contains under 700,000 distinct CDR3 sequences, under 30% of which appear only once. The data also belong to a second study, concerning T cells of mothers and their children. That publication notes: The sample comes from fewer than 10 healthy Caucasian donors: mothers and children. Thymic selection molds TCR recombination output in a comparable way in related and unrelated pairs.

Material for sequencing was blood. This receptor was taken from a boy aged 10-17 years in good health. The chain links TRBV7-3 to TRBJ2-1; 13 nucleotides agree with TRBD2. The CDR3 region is CASRELAGGLGEQFF. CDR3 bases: TGTGCCAGCAGGGAACTAGCGGGGGGGCTGGGGGAGCAGTTCTTC.